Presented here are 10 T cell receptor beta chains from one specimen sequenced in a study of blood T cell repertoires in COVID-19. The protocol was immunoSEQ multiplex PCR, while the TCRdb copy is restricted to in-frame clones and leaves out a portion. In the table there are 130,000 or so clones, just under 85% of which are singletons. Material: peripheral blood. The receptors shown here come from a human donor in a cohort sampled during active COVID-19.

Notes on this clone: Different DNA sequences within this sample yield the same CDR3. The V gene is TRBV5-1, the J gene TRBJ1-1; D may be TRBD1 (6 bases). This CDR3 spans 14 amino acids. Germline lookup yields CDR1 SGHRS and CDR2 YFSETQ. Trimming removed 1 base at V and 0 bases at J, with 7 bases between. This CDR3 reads CASSLTGLNTEAFF. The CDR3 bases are TGCGCCAGCAGCTTGACAGGGTTGAACACTGAAGCTTTCTTT.

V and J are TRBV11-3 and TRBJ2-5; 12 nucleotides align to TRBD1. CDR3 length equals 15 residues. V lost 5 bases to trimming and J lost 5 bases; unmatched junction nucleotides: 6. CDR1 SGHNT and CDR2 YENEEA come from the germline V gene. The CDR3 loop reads CASSKGTGGWETQYF. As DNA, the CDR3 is TGTGCCAGCAGCAAAGGGACAGGGGGCTGGGAGACCCAGTACTTC.

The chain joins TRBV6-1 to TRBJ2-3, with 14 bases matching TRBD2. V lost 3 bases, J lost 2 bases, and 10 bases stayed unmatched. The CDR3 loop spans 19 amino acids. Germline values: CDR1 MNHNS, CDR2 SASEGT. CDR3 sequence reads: CASSDILGTSGGYTDTQYF. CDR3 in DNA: TGTGCCAGCAGTGATATCCTTGGGACTAGCGGGGGATACACAGATACGCAGTATTTT.

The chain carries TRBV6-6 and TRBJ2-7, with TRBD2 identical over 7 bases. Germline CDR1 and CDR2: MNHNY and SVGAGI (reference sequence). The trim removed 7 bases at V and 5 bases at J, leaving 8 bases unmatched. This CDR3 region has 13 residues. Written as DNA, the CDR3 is TGTGCCAGCACCAAGGGGAGGGGCGACGAGCAGTACTTC. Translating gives CASTKGRGDEQYF.

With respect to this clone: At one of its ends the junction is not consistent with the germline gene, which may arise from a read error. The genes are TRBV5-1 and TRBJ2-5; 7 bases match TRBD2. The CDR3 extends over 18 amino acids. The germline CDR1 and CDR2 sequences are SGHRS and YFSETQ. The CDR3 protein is CASSLGSTASSGQGTQYF. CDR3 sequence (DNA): TGCGCCAGCAGCTTGGGATCGACCGCCTCTAGCGGCCAAGGGACCCAGTACTTC.

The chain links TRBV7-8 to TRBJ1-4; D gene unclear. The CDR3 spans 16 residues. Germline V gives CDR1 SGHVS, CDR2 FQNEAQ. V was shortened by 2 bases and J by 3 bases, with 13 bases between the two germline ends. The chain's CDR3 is CASSLFPPVANEKLFF. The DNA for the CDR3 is TGTGCCAGCAGCTTATTCCCCCCGGTGGCTAATGAAAAACTGTTTTTT.

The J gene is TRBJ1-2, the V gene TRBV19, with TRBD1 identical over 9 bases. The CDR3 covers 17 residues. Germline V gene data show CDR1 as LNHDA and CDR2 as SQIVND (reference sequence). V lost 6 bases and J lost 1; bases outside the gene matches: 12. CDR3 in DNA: TGTGCCAGTAGAATAACCCGGGACAGGGTAAATAACTATGGCTACACCTTC. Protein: CASRITRDRVNNYGYTF. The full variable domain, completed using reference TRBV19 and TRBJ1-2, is DGGITQSPKYLFRKEGQNVTLSCEQNLNHDAMYWYRQDPGQGLRLIYYSQIVNDFQKGDIAEGYSVSREKKESFPLTVTSAQKNPTAFYLCASRITRDRVNNYGYTFGSGTRLTVV.

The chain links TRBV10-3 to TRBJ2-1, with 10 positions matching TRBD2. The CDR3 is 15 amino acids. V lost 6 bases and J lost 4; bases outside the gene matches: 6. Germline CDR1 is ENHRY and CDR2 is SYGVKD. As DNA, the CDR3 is TGTGCCATCAGCCCAAGCGGGGGGGGATACAATGAGCAGTTCTTC. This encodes CAISPSGGGYNEQFF.

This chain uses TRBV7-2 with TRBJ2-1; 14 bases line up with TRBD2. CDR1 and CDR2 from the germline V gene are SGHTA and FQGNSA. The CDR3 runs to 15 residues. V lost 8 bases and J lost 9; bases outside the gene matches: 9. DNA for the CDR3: TGTGCCAGCCGACCTCCCGGACTAGCGGGGGGTGAGCAGTTCTTC. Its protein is CASRPPGLAGGEQFF.

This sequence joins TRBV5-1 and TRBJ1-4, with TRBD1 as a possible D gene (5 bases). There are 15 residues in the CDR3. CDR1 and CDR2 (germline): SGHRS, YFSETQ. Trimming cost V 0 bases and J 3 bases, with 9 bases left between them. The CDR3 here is CASSLGPGSNEKLFF. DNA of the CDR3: TGCGCCAGCAGCTTGGGTCCAGGGTCTAATGAAAAACTGTTTTTT.